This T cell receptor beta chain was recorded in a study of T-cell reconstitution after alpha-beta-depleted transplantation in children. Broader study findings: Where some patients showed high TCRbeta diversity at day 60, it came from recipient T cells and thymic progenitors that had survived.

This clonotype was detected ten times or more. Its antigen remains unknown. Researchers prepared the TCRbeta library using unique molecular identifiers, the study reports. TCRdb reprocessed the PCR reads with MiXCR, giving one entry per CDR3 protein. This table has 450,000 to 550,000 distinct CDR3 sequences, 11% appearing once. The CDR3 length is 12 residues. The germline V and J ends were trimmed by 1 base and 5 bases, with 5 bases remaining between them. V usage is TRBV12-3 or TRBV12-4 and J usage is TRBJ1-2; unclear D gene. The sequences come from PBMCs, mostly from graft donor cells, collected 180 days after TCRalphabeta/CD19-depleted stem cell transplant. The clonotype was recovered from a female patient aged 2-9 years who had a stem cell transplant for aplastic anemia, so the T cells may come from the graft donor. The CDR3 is CASSLGPYGYTF. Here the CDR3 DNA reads TGTGCCAGCAGTTTAGGCCCTTATGGCTACACCTTC.